The rows below give T cell receptor beta chains drawn from one sample of a study of spatial heterogeneity in lung cancer. TCRdb redid the calling of the 5' RACE reads with MiXCR, one entry per CDR3 protein. The table includes several thousand distinct CDR3 sequences, about 3.9% detected once. The sample in question was normal lung tissue next to the tumor, obtained at surgery. These receptors were collected from a female donor with early-stage non-small cell lung cancer. Both conserved end residues are part of each CDR3. D genes are given only for firm matches. Not all rows give a size; the values are once, few, many and, for expanded clones, a class.

j_call clone_size d_call v_call cdr3_nt cdr3_aa
TRBJ2-1 many TRBD2 TRBV12-3/TRBV12-4 TGTGCCAGCAGTTTAGAAAAGGCTGGATCACTAGCGGGGGGACGGGAGCAGTTCTTC CASSLEKAGSLAGGREQFF
TRBJ2-7 medium-sized TRBD1 TRBV20-1 TGCAGTGCTCGCTATTCCTTTGACAGGGTTGGCGAGCAGTACTTC CSARYSFDRVGEQYF
TRBJ2-1 medium-sized NA TRBV29-1 TGCAGCGTCGACGACGGACACCGAAATGAGCAGTTCTTC CSVDDGHRNEQFF
TRBJ2-3 many NA TRBV5-4 TGTGCCAGCAAGTCAAGGGCGAGGGAGACAGATACGCAGTATTTT CASKSRARETDTQYF
TRBJ1-5 many NA TRBV20-1 TGCAGTGTACCAGCCCGGGGAGGTCAGCCCCAGCATTTT CSVPARGGQPQHF
TRBJ2-7 many TRBD1 TRBV9 TGTGCCAGCAGCGGACAGGGTTACGAGCAGTACTTC CASSGQGYEQYF
TRBJ2-5 many TRBD2 TRBV7-8 TGTGCCAGCAGCGCCCAATTGCCGGGGGGTATAGTGGAGACCCAGTACTTC CASSAQLPGGIVETQYF
TRBJ1-6 many NA TRBV7-9 TGTGCCAGCAGCTTGGGAAACCCGAATTCACCCCTCCACTTT CASSLGNPNSPLHF
TRBJ2-3 many TRBD2 TRBV7-2 TGTGCCAGCAACCCGGGACTAGCAACAGATACGCAGTATTTT CASNPGLATDTQYF
TRBJ2-7 many NA TRBV3-1 TGTGCCAGCAGCCAAGGTACTAACAGGGTCTACGAGCAGTACTTC CASSQGTNRVYEQYF
TRBJ2-5 medium-sized NA TRBV29-1 TGCAGTGCAGTTACTCACCAAGAGACCCAGTACTTC CSAVTHQETQYF
TRBJ1-6 NA NA TRBV30 TGTGCCTGGAGGCCCGGGGCAGGGAATTCACCCCTCCACTTT CAWRPGAGNSPLHF
TRBJ1-5 many NA TRBV6-2/TRBV6-3 TGTGCCAGCACCGAAGGACAAGGCCCAAATCAGCCCCAGCATTTT CASTEGQGPNQPQHF
TRBJ2-2 medium-sized TRBD1 TRBV5-1 TGCGCCAGCAGCGTCAGGGGGCGAGACACCGGGGAGCTGTTTTTT CASSVRGRDTGELFF
TRBJ2-1 many TRBD1 TRBV9 TGTGCCAGCAGCGCGCCACGGACAGGGTCCAATGAGCAGTTCTTC CASSAPRTGSNEQFF
TRBJ1-5 medium-sized NA TRBV28 TGTGCCAGCAGTTTTGGACAGTTAGATCAGCCCCAGCATTTT CASSFGQLDQPQHF
TRBJ2-3 NA NA TRBV29-1 TGCAGCGTTCTATCGCTAGATACGCAGTATTTT CSVLSLDTQYF
TRBJ2-7 many TRBD1 TRBV7-6 TGTGCCAGCAGCCCGATGGGACAGGGCTACGAGCAGTACTTC CASSPMGQGYEQYF
TRBJ2-5 many NA TRBV5-6 TGTGCCAGCAGCTTGTTTCGGAATCGGTACCAAGAGACCCAGTACTTC CASSLFRNRYQETQYF
TRBJ2-5 medium-sized NA TRBV5-1 TGCGCCAGCAGCTTGGAGGTAAAAGAGACCCAGTACTTC CASSLEVKETQYF
TRBJ1-1 many NA TRBV6-5 TGTGCCAGCAGTTATGCGGGAGGCGAGAAAGCTTTCTTT CASSYAGGEKAFF
TRBJ1-3 many NA TRBV28 TGTGCCAGCACCCCTCGTAACTCGGGAAACACCATATATTTT CASTPRNSGNTIYF
TRBJ2-1 many TRBD2 TRBV5-1 TGCGCCAGCAGCTCAGGACTAGAATACAATGAGCAGTTCTTC CASSSGLEYNEQFF
TRBJ1-2 medium-sized TRBD1 TRBV7-2 TGTGCCAGCAGCTTAGATAACAGGGGGGCCTATGGCTACACCTTC CASSLDNRGAYGYTF
TRBJ2-3 many NA TRBV7-9 TGTGCCAGCAGCCCCACCGGCACACCCGACACAGATACGCAGTATTTT CASSPTGTPDTDTQYF
TRBJ1-6 NA TRBD1 TRBV11-2 TGTGCCAGCAGCTTTAACAGGGGCCATAATTCACCCCTCCACTTT CASSFNRGHNSPLHF
TRBJ2-7 many NA TRBV20-1 TGCAGTGCTAGTCCTAGGCGGGGGCAACCCTACGAGCAGTACTTC CSASPRRGQPYEQYF
TRBJ2-3 many TRBD2 TRBV5-6 TGTGCCAGCAGCGCATCTAGCGGGGTCCGCACAGATACGCAGTATTTT CASSASSGVRTDTQYF
TRBJ2-5 many NA TRBV6-6 TGTGCCAGCACTTTAGGGGAGACCCAGTACTTC CASTLGETQYF
TRBJ2-7 many NA TRBV10-3 TGTGCCATCAGTGAGTCGGGACAACCCTACGAGCAGTACTTC CAISESGQPYEQYF
TRBJ2-7 many NA TRBV15 TGTGCCACCAGCAGAGGTATACAGGATCGTGAGCAGTACTTC CATSRGIQDREQYF
TRBJ2-5 medium-sized NA TRBV5-6 TGTGCCAGCAGCTTGCGGACTGGGGAGACCCAGTACTTC CASSLRTGETQYF
TRBJ2-1 many NA TRBV3-1 TGTGCCAGCAGCCAGTTACGGGATGAGCAGTTCTTC CASSQLRDEQFF
TRBJ2-1 many TRBD2 TRBV10-3 TGTGCCATCAGTGACGGGACTAGCGGGGGGCAGTTCTTC CAISDGTSGGQFF
TRBJ2-2 many TRBD1 TRBV19 TGTGCCAGTAGACGGACAGGACAGACCGGGGAGCTGTTTTTT CASRRTGQTGELFF
TRBJ1-5 many NA TRBV20-1 TGCAGTGCTAGACCGGGGGACGGGCGATCCGGGCCCCAGCATTTT CSARPGDGRSGPQHF
TRBJ2-4 many NA TRBV27 TGTGCCAGCAGTTTATTATCGGCCAAAAACATTCAGTACTTC CASSLLSAKNIQYF